This T cell receptor (beta chain) was sequenced during a study of T cells after yellow fever vaccination (dated by TCRdb to about 2019). For the wider study: Libraries from fractions with low cell numbers were prepared with the SMART-Seq v4 Ultra Low Input RNA kit. To track T-cell clones before and after primary and booster YFV17D yellow fever vaccination, bulk TCR alpha and beta repertoires were sequenced longitudinally. The cohort comprised two healthy male donors, one aged 18 to 29 and one aged 30 to 40 years. Blood was drawn at multiple timepoints before and after primary and secondary immunization, with bulk PBMC replicates and cell subsets isolated.

TCR cDNA was synthesized by 5'RACE template switching, through which a universal primer site and unique molecular identifiers were introduced. Priming for cDNA synthesis came from both the TCR alpha and TCR beta constant segments. Libraries were amplified in two PCR steps, with sample barcodes and sequencing adapters added in the second step. Sequencing of libraries was done on Illumina HiSeq 2500 (2x100 bp) or NovaSeq (2x150 bp). The original pipeline was this. Demultiplexing of reads and collapsing into UMI consensus sequences were performed with MIGEC, and V(D)J alignment was carried out with MiXCR. Clonotypes responding to the vaccine were identified with edgeR on replicate PBMC samples, with the criteria of FDR below 0.01 and a log2 fold change above 5 up to day 15. Bulk clonotypes were assigned CD4 or CD8 identity according to which sequenced CD4 or CD8 repertoire held them at higher abundance. TCRdb itself trimmed the public reads at Q25 with fastp, ran MiXCR and retained productive beta chains. Under each unique CDR3 protein, matching rows form one entry showing the most common genes and DNA. TCRdb's processing, not the authors' own work, is the source of the V and J calls. This sample gives about 74,000 distinct CDR3 sequences in total; more than 5.5% of them show up just once. The ten largest clones add up to roughly a third of the sample.

Findings and caveats that apply to the study as a whole: Computational filtering was required because FACS-sorted repertoires could contain abundant contaminating clonotypes from the bulk population. A small fraction of clonotypes appeared in both the CD4 and CD8 compartments, likely as a result of convergent recombination. Most clones expanded after primary vaccination were re-detected after the booster (around 96% of CD4 and 88% of CD8), suggesting broad memory maintenance. The secondary T-cell response was found to be weaker but faster than the primary response, with a peak reached on day 5 rather than on day 15. Only a couple of donors were included in the study, so the extent to which the findings can be generalized is limited.

This clonotype came up a few times. Its antigen is still unknown. Base qualities are missing; no much larger clone stands one base away. Relative to germline, V is 0 bases shorter and J is 7 bases shorter, with 7 bases between their ends. Based on the germline V gene, the CDR1 and CDR2 sequences are MGHRA and YSYEKL. The CDR3 starts with the cysteine, ends with the phenylalanine, and has 12 residues. Solely the CDR3 DNA is kept, with 36 bases framed from the first base. Per the publication, the treatment or condition label means: live attenuated yellow fever vaccine strain. PBMCs were isolated from peripheral blood using a standard Ficoll-Paque protocol. Dynabeads CD4 and CD8 positive selection kits were used to isolate CD4 and CD8 T-cell fractions. RNA was extracted with TriZol from bulk PBMCs, CD4 and CD8 fractions, and dextramer-positive and dextramer-negative fractions.

The source of this sequence is a man younger than 35 who received the YFV17D yellow fever vaccine. The specimen comprised CD8+ T cells sorted from PBMCs, sampled about 5 days after the first yellow fever vaccination. Rearrangement joined TRBV4-1 to TRBJ2-7, with no D gene named confidently. Read as DNA, the sequence is TGCGCCAGCAGCCAAGACCTAACGGAGCAGTACTTC. The encoded protein is CASSQDLTEQYF.